Listed here is a single T cell receptor (beta chain). Its antigen is still unknown. The data derive from a study of blood T cells in healthy people across ages. Study-wide findings and caveats: Investigators viewed diversity estimates from one million T cells as underestimates, the study reported. It was not possible, with unsorted PBMCs, to conclusively compare naive and antigen-experienced cells.

The use of a sample-barcoded 5' primer and a J-beta primer mix characterized a second PCR of roughly 6 to 11 cycles. TCRdb used MiXCR to reprocess the 5' RACE reads, holding one entry per CDR3 protein. Of some 760,000 distinct CDR3 sequences listed, around 25% are singletons. The J segment lost 2 bases and the V segment lost 10 bases, leaving 13 bases of the junction unmatched. CDR3 length: 16 residues. The germline gives CDR1 SGHTA, CDR2 FQGNSA. A further study also used this sample, focusing on T cells of mothers and their children. As reported in that work: Per 15 ul, 1.5 ug of RNA was used, with all extracted RNA going into cDNA synthesis.

Sequenced material: blood. The receptor's source is a boy younger than 18 in good health. The rearrangement links TRBV7-2 to TRBJ2-2; TRBD2 aligns across 7 bases. CDR3 protein: CAIMSSSGTNTGELFF. CDR3 bases: TGTGCCATCATGAGCTCGAGCGGGACCAACACCGGGGAGCTGTTTTTT.